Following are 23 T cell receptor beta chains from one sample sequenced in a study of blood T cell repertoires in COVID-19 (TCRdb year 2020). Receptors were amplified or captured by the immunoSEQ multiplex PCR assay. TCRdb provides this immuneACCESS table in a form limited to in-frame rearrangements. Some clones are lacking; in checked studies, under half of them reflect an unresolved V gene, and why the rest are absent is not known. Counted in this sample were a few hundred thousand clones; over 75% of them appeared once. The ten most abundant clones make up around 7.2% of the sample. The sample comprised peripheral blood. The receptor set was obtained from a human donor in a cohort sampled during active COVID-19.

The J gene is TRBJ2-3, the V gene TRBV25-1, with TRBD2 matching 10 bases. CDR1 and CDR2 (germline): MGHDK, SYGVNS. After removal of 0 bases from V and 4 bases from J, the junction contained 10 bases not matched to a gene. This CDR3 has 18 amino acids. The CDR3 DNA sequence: TGTGCCAGCAGTGAATATGGTCTTCCGGGACTAGCGCCAGATACGCAGTATTTT. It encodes CASSEYGLPGLAPDTQYF.

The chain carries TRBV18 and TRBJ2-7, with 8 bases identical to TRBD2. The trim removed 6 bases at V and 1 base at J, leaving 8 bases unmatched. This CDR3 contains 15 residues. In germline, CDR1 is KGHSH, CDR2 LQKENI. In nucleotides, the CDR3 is TGTGCCAGCTCCCCGGGAGGGAGAGGTTCCTACGAGCAGTACTTC. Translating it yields CASSPGGRGSYEQYF.

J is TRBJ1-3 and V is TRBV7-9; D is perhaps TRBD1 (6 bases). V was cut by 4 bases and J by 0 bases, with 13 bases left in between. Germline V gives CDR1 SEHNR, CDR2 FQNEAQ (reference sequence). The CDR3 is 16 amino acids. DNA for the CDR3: TGTGCCAGCAGCTACCTGACAGGAACCTCTGGAAACACCATATATTTT. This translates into CASSYLTGTSGNTIYF.

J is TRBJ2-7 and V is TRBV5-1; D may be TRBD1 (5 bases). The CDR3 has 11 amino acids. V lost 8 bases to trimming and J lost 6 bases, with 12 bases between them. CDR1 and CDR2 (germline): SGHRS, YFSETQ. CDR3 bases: TGCGCCAGTAATTCAGGGTTCGAGCAGTACTTC. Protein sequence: CASNSGFEQYF.

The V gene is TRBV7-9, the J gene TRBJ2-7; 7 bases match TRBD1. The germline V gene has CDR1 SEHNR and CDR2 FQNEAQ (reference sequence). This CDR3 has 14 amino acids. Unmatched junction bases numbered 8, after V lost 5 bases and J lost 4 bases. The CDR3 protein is CASSPGQQFYEQYF. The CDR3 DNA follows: TGTGCCAGCAGCCCGGGACAGCAGTTTTACGAGCAGTACTTC.

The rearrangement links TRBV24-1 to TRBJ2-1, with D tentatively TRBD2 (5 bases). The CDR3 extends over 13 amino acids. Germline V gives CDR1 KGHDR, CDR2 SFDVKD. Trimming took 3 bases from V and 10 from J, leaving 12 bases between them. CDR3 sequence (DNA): TGTGCCACCAGTGATCCCGGGGTGGGAGAGCAGTTCTTC. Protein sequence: CATSDPGVGEQFF.

In nucleotides, the CDR3 is TGTGCCAGCAGCCGGACAGGGACTGGAAACACCATATATTTT. Its translation: CASSRTGTGNTIYF. This sequence joins TRBV7-9 and TRBJ1-3; TRBD1 matches at 8 bases. CDR3 length equals 14 residues. Germline V gene data show CDR1 as SEHNR and CDR2 as FQNEAQ (reference sequence). The trim removed 5 bases at V and 2 bases at J, leaving 2 bases unmatched. Combining the CDR3 with reference TRBV7-9 and TRBJ1-3 gives the whole variable domain DTGVSQNPRHKITKRGQNVTFRCDPISEHNRLYWYRQTLGQGPEFLTYFQNEAQLEKSRLLSDRFSAERPKGSFSTLEIQRTEQGDSAMYLCASSRTGTGNTIYFGEGSWLTVV.

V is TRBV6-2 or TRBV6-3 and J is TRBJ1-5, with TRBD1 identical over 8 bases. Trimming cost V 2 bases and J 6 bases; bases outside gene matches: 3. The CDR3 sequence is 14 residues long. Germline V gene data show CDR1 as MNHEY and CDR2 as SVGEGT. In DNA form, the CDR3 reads TGTGCCAGCAGTTACAGGACAGGGATTCAGCCCCAGCATTTT. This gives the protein CASSYRTGIQPQHF.

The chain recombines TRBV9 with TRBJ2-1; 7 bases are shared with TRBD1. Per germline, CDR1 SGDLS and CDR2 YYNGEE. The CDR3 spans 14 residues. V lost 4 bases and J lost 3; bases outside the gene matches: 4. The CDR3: CASSMTGFYNEQFF. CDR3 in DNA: TGTGCCAGCAGCATGACAGGGTTCTACAATGAGCAGTTCTTC.

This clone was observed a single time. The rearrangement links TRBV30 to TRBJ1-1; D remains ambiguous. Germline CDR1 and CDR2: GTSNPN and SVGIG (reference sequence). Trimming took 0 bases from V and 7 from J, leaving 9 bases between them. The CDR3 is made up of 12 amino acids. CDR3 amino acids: CAWSVVRDEAFF. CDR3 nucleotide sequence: TGTGCCTGGAGTGTCGTCCGGGATGAAGCTTTCTTT. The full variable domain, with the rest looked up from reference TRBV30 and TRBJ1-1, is SQTIHQWPATLVQPVGSPLSLECTVEGTSNPNLYWYRQAAGRGLQLLFYSVGIGQISSEVPQNLSASRPQDRQFILSSKKLLLSDSGFYLCAWSVVRDEAFFGQGTRLTVV.

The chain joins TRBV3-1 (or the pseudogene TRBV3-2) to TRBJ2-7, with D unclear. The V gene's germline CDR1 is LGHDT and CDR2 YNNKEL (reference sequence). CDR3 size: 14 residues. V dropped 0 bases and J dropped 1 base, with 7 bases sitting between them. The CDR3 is CASSQDPQSYEQYF. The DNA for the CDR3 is TGTGCCAGCAGCCAAGATCCCCAGTCCTACGAGCAGTACTTC.

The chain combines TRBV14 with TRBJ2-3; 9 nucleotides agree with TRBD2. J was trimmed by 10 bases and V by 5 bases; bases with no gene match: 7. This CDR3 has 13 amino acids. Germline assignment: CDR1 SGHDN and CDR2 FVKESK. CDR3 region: CASSITGGGAQYF. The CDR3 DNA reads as TGTGCCAGCAGCATTACGGGCGGGGGGGCGCAGTATTTT.

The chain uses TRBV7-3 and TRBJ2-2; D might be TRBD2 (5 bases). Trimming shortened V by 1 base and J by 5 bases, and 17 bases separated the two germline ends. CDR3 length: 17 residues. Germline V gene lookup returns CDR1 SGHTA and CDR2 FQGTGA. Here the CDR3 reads CASSLKSGWGWTGELFF. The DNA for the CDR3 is TGTGCCAGCAGCTTAAAATCGGGGTGGGGTTGGACCGGGGAGCTGTTTTTT.

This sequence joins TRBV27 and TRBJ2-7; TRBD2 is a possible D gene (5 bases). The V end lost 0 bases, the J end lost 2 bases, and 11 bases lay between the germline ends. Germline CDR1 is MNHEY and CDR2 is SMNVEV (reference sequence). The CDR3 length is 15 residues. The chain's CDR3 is CASSLSKGAPYEQYF. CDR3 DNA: TGTGCCAGCAGTTTATCGAAGGGAGCTCCCTACGAGCAGTACTTC.

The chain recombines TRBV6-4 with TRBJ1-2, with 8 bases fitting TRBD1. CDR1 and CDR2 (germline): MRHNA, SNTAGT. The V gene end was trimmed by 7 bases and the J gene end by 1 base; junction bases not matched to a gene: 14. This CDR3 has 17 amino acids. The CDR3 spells CASTDRGSRCLNYGYTF. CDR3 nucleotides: TGTGCCAGCACAGACAGGGGCAGTCGATGCCTTAACTATGGCTACACCTTC.

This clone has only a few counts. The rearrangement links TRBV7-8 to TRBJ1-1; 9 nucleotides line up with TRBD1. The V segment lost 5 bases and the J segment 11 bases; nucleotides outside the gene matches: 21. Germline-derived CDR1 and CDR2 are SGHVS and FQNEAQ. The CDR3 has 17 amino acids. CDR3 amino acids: CASSPSSYTGGYKIAFF. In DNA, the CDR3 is TGTGCCAGCAGCCCGAGTAGTTATACAGGGGGCTATAAGATTGCTTTCTTT.

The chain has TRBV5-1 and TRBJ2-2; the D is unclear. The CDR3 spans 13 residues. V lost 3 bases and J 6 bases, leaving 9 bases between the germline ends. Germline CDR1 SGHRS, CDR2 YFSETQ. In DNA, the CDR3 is TGCGCCAGCAGCTCTAACAGTGCCGGGGAGCTGTTTTTT. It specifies CASSSNSAGELFF.

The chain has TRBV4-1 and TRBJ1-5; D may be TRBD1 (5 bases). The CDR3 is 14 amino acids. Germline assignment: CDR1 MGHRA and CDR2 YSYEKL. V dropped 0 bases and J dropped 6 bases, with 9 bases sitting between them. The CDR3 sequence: CASSQDGGVQPQHF. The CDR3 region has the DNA TGCGCCAGCAGCCAAGATGGGGGGGTTCAGCCCCAGCATTTT.

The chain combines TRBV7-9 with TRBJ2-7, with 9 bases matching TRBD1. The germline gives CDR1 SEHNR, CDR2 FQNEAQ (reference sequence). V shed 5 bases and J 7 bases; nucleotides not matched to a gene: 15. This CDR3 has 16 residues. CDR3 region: CASSPDRGWFLGEQYF. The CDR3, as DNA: TGTGCCAGCAGCCCCGACAGGGGGTGGTTTTTGGGGGAGCAGTACTTC.

CDR3 nucleotides: TGTGCCAGCAGTTCCCCCGGGACAGGGGATTATAGAAACGAGCAGTACTTC. Its translation is CASSSPGTGDYRNEQYF. V is TRBV27 and J is TRBJ2-7, with TRBD1 matching over 10 bases. The CDR3 is made up of 17 amino acids. Trimming removed 4 bases from V and 5 bases from J; junction bases left unmatched: 14. Germline assignment: CDR1 MNHEY and CDR2 SMNVEV (reference sequence).

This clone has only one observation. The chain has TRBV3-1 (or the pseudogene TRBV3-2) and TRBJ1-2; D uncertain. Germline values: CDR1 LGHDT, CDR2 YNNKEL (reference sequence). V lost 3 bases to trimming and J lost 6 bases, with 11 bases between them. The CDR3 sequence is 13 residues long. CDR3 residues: CASSQDSRHGYTF. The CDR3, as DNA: TGTGCCAGCAGCCAGGACTCTCGTCATGGCTACACCTTC.

The CDR3 region has the DNA TGTGCCAGCAGCTCGGACAGACGGAACACTGAAGCTTTCTTT. Translated, it gives CASSSDRRNTEAFF. The V and J genes are TRBV3-1 (or the pseudogene TRBV3-2) and TRBJ1-1, with D possibly TRBD1 on 6 matching bases. V was trimmed by 5 bases and J by 1 base, leaving 11 bases between them. There are 14 residues in the CDR3. The germline gives CDR1 LGHDT, CDR2 YNNKEL (reference sequence).

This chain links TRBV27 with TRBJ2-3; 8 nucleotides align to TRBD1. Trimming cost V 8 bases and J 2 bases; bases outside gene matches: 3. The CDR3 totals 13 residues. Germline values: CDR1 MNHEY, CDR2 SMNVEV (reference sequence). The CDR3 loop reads CASDRGNTDTQYF. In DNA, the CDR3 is TGTGCCAGCGACAGGGGCAACACAGATACGCAGTATTTT.